This TCR beta chain was sequenced in a study of human T cells and chemical hapten exposure. Via MiXCR, TCRdb re-called the RACE reads, giving one row per CDR3 protein. This sample has roughly 50,000 distinct CDR3 sequences, with more than 9.5% found just once. This clonotype has a handful of counts. This CDR3 has 16 amino acids. Germline-derived CDR1 and CDR2 are LGHDT and YNNKEL (reference sequence). V was cut by 4 bases and J by 5 bases, with 18 bases left in between. Time point: patch test 3, about 24 weeks after DPC sensitization. As for treatment: therapeutic diphenylcyclopropenone sensitization with weekly scalp DPC. It was from unfractionated whole blood that total RNA was extracted.

J is TRBJ2-1 and V is TRBV3-1; possibly TRBD2 for D (7 bases). The sample here was whole blood, taken in connection with sensitization to the hapten diphenylcyclopropenone (DPC). The source is a woman between 40 and 55 years old with alopecia areata. Some clones in this sample may be carry-over from other donors' samples. The CDR3 reads CASSRNGGPRNNEQFF. The CDR3 coding sequence is TGTGCCAGCAGCCGGAACGGGGGGCCTAGGAACAATGAGCAGTTCTTC.